This T cell receptor (beta chain) originates from a study of Tregs in tolerant kidney transplant recipients. TCRdb's copy holds only in-frame clones and misses some; the assay was immunoSEQ multiplex PCR. The sample shows 100,000 to 120,000 clones, about 90% of them seen only once. This CDR3 is built from 14 residues. Between the trimmed V and J ends, which lost 5 bases and 0 bases, there was a span of 7 bases. Per germline, CDR1 MDHEN and CDR2 SYDVKM. The chain has TRBV28 and TRBJ1-4; no reliable D call. This receptor was obtained from a human donor who received a combined kidney and bone marrow transplant. Here the sequenced sample was CD4+ T cells from blood, taken before the transplant. The chain's CDR3 is CASSPVATNEKLFF. The CDR3 DNA reads as TGTGCCAGCAGTCCAGTTGCAACTAATGAAAAACTGTTTTTT.